This TCR beta chain appears in the sequencing data of a study of T cell repertoires in cytomegalovirus infection. A single record per CDR3 protein comes from TCRdb applying MiXCR to the reads. The sample consists of about 260,000 distinct CDR3 sequences, around 15% of them appearing once. CDR3 length: 15 amino acids. The V end was cut by 1 base, the J end by 5 bases, with 11 bases between. Germline V CDR1 and CDR2: SGHTA, FQGNSA. Findings and limits, study-wide: HLA-C-restricted CMV-specific TCR beta clonotypes prevailed in the ex vivo response.

At least ten counts were recorded for this clonotype. No antigen is known for it. The chain employs TRBV7-2 and TRBJ2-2; D is ambiguous. The receptor's source is a human donor in good health (CMV status not recorded). Some clones in this sample may be carry-over from other donors' samples. The sample taken for sequencing was PBMCs. The CDR3 region is CASSLVGQPTGELFF. DNA for the CDR3: TGTGCCAGCAGCTTAGTTGGCCAGCCTACCGGGGAGCTGTTTTTT.